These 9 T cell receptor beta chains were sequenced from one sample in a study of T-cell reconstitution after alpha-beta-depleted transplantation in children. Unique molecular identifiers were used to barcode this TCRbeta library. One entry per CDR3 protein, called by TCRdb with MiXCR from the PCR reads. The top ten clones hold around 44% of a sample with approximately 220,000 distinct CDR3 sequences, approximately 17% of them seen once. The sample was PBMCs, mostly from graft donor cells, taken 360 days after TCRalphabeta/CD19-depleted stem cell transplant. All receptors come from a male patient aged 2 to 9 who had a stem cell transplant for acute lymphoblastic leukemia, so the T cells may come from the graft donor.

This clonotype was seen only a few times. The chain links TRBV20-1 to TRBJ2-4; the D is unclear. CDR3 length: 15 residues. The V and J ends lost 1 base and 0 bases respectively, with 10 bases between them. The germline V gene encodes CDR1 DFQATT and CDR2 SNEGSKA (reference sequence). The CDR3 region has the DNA TGCAGTGCTAGAGCGCGAAGTTTAGCCAAAAACATTCAGTACTTC. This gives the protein CSARARSLAKNIQYF.

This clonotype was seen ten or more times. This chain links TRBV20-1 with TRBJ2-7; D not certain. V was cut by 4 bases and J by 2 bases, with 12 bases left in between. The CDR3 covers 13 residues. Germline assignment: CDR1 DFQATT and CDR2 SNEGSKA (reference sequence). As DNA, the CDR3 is TGCAGTGCTACCGATGGGCTAGCCTACGAGCAGTACTTC. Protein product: CSATDGLAYEQYF.

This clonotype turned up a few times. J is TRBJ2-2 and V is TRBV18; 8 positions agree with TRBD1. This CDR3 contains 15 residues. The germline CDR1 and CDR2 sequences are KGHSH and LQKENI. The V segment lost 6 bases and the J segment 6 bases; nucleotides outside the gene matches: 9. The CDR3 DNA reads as TGTGCCAGCTCCCCGAAGACAGGGGTTTCCGGGGAGCTGTTTTTT. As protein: CASSPKTGVSGELFF.

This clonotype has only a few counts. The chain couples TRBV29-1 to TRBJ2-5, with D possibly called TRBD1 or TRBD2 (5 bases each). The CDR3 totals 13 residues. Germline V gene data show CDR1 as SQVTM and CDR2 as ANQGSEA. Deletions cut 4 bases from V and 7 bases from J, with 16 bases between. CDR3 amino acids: CSVVGTQAGTQYF. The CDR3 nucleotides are TGCAGCGTTGTGGGGACCCAGGCTGGGACCCAGTACTTC.

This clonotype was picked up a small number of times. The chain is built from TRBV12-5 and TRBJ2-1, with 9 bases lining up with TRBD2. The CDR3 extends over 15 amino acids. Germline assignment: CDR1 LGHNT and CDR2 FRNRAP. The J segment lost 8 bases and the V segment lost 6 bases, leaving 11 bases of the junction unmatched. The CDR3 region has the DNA TGTGCTAGTGGCCCCCGAGCGGGAGGTTTAGATGAGCAGTTCTTC. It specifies CASGPRAGGLDEQFF.

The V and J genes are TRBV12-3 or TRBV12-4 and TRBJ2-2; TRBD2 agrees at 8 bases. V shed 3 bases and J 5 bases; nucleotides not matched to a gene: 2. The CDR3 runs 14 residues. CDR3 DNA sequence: TGTGCCAGCAGTTTTGCGGGGGGTACCGGGGAGCTGTTTTTT. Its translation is CASSFAGGTGELFF.

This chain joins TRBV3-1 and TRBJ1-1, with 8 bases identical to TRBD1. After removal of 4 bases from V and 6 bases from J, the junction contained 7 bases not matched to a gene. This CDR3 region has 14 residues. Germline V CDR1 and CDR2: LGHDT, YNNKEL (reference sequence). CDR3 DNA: TGTGCCAGCAGCCCAGGACAGGGATGGGCTGAAGCTTTCTTT. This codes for CASSPGQGWAEAFF.

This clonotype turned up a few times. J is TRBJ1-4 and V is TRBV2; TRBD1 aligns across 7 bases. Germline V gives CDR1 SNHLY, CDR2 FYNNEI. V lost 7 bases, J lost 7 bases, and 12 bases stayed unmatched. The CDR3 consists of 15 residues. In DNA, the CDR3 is TGTGCCAGCATTTTACAGGGGAAGAGCGGTGAAAAACTGTTTTTT. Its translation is CASILQGKSGEKLFF. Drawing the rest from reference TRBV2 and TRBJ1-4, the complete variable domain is EPEVTQTPSHQVTQMGQEVILRCVPISNHLYFYWYRQILGQKVEFLVSFYNNEISEKSEIFDDQFSVERPDGSNFTLKIRSTKLEDSAMYFCASILQGKSGEKLFFGSGTQLSVL.

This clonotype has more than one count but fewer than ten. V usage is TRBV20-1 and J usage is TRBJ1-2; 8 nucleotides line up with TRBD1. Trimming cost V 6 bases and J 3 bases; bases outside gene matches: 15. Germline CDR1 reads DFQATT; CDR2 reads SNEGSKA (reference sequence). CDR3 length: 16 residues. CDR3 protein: CSAKDRSRGLYYGYTF. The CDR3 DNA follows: TGCAGTGCGAAAGATCGATCCAGGGGGCTATACTATGGCTACACCTTC.